This T cell receptor (beta chain) was captured in a study of response to subunit inactivated influenza vaccine. The CDR3 has 15 residues. V was clipped by 0 bases and J by 4 bases; unmatched bases: 6. Germline V CDR1 and CDR2: SGHRS, YFSETQ. TCRdb reprocessed the RT-PCR reads with MiXCR, giving one entry per CDR3 protein. The data show 700,000 to 900,000 distinct CDR3 sequences, with approximately 21% seen just once and approximately 10% held by the top ten. This clonotype has at least ten counts. The source is a man aged 45-65 years who received an inactivated influenza vaccine. V gene TRBV5-1 combines with J gene TRBJ1-2, with TRBD1 identical over 7 bases. Source: PBMCs from blood, taken around 5 days after vaccination. The CDR3 DNA follows: TGCGCCAGCAGCTTGGAACCGGGACAGCTCTATGGCTACACCTTC. Protein sequence: CASSLEPGQLYGYTF.